The 17 T cell receptor beta chains given below trace back to one sample, sequenced in a study of T cells of healthy individuals. TCRdb passed the 5' RACE reads through MiXCR, listing each CDR3 protein once. Of approximately 89,000 distinct CDR3 sequences in the sample, roughly 5% were seen once. Receptors originate from a female donor in good health.

This clonotype has at least ten counts. This rearrangement joins TRBV7-2 to TRBJ1-1, with 8 bases aligning to TRBD1. Germline V lookup: CDR1 SGHTA, CDR2 FQGNSA. Losses at the gene ends were 3 bases for V and 7 bases for J; bases not matched to a gene: 13. This CDR3 has 16 residues. The CDR3 sequence: CASSFGDRIKRREAFF. The CDR3 DNA sequence: TGTGCCAGCAGCTTCGGGGACAGGATTAAGAGGCGTGAAGCTTTCTTT.

This clonotype was recorded a few times. This chain connects TRBV7-2 to TRBJ1-1, with D perhaps matching TRBD1 (5 bases). Germline values: CDR1 SGHTA, CDR2 FQGNSA. The CDR3 runs to 18 residues. The germline V and J ends were trimmed by 1 base and 3 bases, with 21 bases remaining between them. The CDR3 loop is CASSLGVLAGRVDTEAFF. DNA of the CDR3: TGTGCCAGCAGCTTAGGGGTTTTGGCAGGGAGGGTGGACACTGAAGCTTTCTTT.

Many counts were recorded for this clonotype. V gene TRBV9 combines with J gene TRBJ2-1, with D perhaps TRBD2 (5 bases). The CDR3 is 14 amino acids. Germline values: CDR1 SGDLS, CDR2 YYNGEE. Deletions cut 5 bases from V and 5 bases from J, with 14 bases between. CDR3 DNA sequence: TGTGCCAGCAGGAGGACGGACTCGGACAATGAGCAGTTCTTC. As protein: CASRRTDSDNEQFF.

The sample holds a few counts of this clonotype. This chain connects TRBV4-1 to TRBJ2-1; D is possibly TRBD2 (6 bases). Germline V gene lookup returns CDR1 MGHRA and CDR2 YSYEKL. The CDR3 is made up of 13 amino acids. V was cut by 3 bases and J by 10 bases, with 13 bases left in between. CDR3: CASSQRGFEEQFF. Written as DNA, the CDR3 is TGCGCCAGCAGCCAGCGGGGCTTTGAGGAGCAGTTCTTC.

This clonotype showed up many times. The V gene is TRBV4-3, the J gene TRBJ1-1, with D possibly matching TRBD1 (6 bases). Looked up from germline, CDR1 is LGHNA and CDR2 is YSLEER. Trimming cost V 9 bases and J 4 bases, with 18 bases left between them. This CDR3 contains 14 residues. The CDR3 reads CASTQRGGFTEAFF. DNA for the CDR3: TGCGCCAGTACCCAAAGGGGGGGATTCACTGAAGCTTTCTTT.

This clonotype was observed many times. The rearrangement joins TRBV27 to TRBJ1-5; possibly TRBD1 for D (6 bases). This CDR3 has 13 amino acids. The V gene lost 8 bases and the J gene lost 0 bases, with 8 bases spanning the gap. Per germline, CDR1 MNHEY and CDR2 SMNVEV (reference sequence). In DNA form, the CDR3 reads TGTGCCAGCGGACAGAATAGCAATCAGCCCCAGCATTTT. As protein: CASGQNSNQPQHF.

The sample holds many counts of this clonotype. This chain uses TRBV7-2 with TRBJ2-1; the match to TRBD2 covers 11 bases. V gave up 1 base and J gave up 6 bases; unmatched junction bases: 2. The CDR3 consists of 15 residues. The germline V gene encodes CDR1 SGHTA and CDR2 FQGNSA. DNA for the CDR3: TGTGCCAGCAGCTTAGAACTAGCGGGAGTCAATGAGCAGTTCTTC. This codes for CASSLELAGVNEQFF.

The chain employs TRBV19 and TRBJ1-1; D unclear. Germline V gene sequence: CDR1 LNHDA, CDR2 SQIVND (reference sequence). V was cut by 3 bases and J by 5 bases, with 10 bases left in between. This CDR3 has 13 residues. The CDR3 protein is CASSMVPRTEAFF. The DNA of the CDR3 is TGTGCCAGTAGTATGGTCCCCCGAACTGAAGCTTTCTTT.

In this sample, this clonotype turned up a few times. The CDR3 region has the DNA TGTGCCAGCCACTCCGGAGGGGGGAATGAGCAGTTCTTC. It specifies CASHSGGGNEQFF. The chain has TRBV6-2 or TRBV6-3 and TRBJ2-1; D may correspond to TRBD1 or TRBD2 (6 bases each). CDR1 and CDR2 from the germline V gene are MNHEY and SVGEGT. Trimming shortened V by 8 bases and J by 7 bases, and 15 bases separated the two germline ends. This CDR3 region has 13 residues.

This clonotype appeared a few times. The chain carries TRBV28 and TRBJ2-7; 7 bases align to TRBD2. J lost 2 bases, V lost 2 bases, and 3 bases had no gene match. There are 14 residues in the CDR3. The V gene's germline CDR1 is MDHEN and CDR2 SYDVKM. CDR3 DNA sequence: TGTGCCAGCAGTTTAGGGCTAGCGGCCTACGAGCAGTACTTC. Its protein product is CASSLGLAAYEQYF.

The J gene is TRBJ2-5, the V gene TRBV12-3 or TRBV12-4, with 7 bases that match TRBD1. The CDR3 is 16 residues long. V was clipped by 0 bases and J by 0 bases; unmatched bases: 4. CDR3: CASSLALGTDQETQYF. CDR3 coding DNA: TGTGCCAGCAGTTTAGCGCTGGGGACAGACCAAGAGACCCAGTACTTC.

This clonotype has a count of ten or more. The missing conserved phenylalanine or tryptophan at the end of this CDR3 makes a read error likely. The limits of the CDR3 on the DNA are not certain, so only TCRdb's listed CDR3 is given. CDR3 sequence: CASNFGTDQI. The V gene is TRBV2, the J gene TRBJ2-7; the table calls TRBD1, which could not be checked here. The CDR3 length equals 10 residues, ends included. CDR1 SNHLY and CDR2 FYNNEI come from the germline V gene.

This clonotype was seen ten or more times. The chain uses TRBV28 and TRBJ2-7; D might be TRBD1 (6 bases). In germline, CDR1 is MDHEN, CDR2 SYDVKM. There are 13 residues in the CDR3. Deletions cut 5 bases from V and 2 bases from J, with 10 bases between. The CDR3 protein is CASSRGWAYEQYF. DNA for the CDR3: TGTGCCAGCAGTAGGGGGTGGGCCTACGAGCAGTACTTC.

This clonotype was recorded many times. The rearrangement links TRBV18 to TRBJ2-3; TRBD1 agrees at 8 bases. This CDR3 spans 15 amino acids. Germline V lookup: CDR1 KGHSH, CDR2 LQKENI. V trimming: 4 bases; J trimming: 4 bases; junction bases outside the gene matches: 7. The CDR3 DNA follows: TGTGCCAGCTCACTTCGGACAGGGTCGGCAGATACGCAGTATTTT. This sequence encodes CASSLRTGSADTQYF.

V usage is TRBV28 and J usage is TRBJ1-4; possible D gene TRBD1, 5 bases. Germline CDR1 is MDHEN and CDR2 is SYDVKM. This CDR3 contains 13 residues. With 6 bases removed from V and 6 bases from J, the gap between germline ends came to 11 bases. Here the CDR3 reads CASSPTGYEKLFF. CDR3 nucleotide sequence: TGTGCCAGCAGCCCAACAGGTTATGAAAAACTGTTTTTT. The whole variable domain, remainder taken from reference TRBV28 and TRBJ1-4, is DVKVTQSSRYLVKRTGEKVFLECVQDMDHENMFWYRQDPGLGLRLIYFSYDVKMKEKGDIPEGYSVSREKKERFSLILESASTNQTSMYLCASSPTGYEKLFFGSGTQLSVL.

The chain uses TRBV11-2 and TRBJ1-3, with D perhaps TRBD1 (5 bases). The CDR3 is 16 amino acids. The germline CDR1 and CDR2 sequences are SGHAT and FQNNGV. V was pared by 1 base and J by 0 bases, with 10 bases between. CDR3 coding DNA: TGTGCCAGCAGCTTAGGAGGGGCCTTCTCTGGAAACACCATATATTTT. As protein: CASSLGGAFSGNTIYF.

This clonotype was detected many times. V is TRBV28 and J is TRBJ2-5; TRBD1 matches 8 bases. Trimming took 5 bases from V and 1 from J; bases not matched to a gene: 6. Germline CDR1 MDHEN, CDR2 SYDVKM. This CDR3 contains 15 residues. CDR3 nucleotide sequence: TGTGCCAGCAGTCTCGACAGGGGTATCCAAGAGACCCAGTACTTC. It is translated as CASSLDRGIQETQYF.